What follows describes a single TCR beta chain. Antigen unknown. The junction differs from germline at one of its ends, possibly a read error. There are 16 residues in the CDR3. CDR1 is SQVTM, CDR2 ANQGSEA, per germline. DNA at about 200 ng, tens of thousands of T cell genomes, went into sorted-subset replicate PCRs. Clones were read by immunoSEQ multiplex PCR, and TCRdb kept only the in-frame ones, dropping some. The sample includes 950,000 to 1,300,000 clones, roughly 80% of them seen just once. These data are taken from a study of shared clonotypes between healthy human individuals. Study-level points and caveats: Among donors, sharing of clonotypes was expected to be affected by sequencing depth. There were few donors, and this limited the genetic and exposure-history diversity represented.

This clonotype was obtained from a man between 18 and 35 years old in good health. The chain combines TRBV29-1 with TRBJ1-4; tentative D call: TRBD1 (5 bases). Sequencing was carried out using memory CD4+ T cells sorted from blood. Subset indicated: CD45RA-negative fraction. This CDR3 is CSVKDRDPKTNEKLFF. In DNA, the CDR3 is TGCAGCGTTAAAGACCGGGACCCAAAAACTAATGAAAAACTGTTTTTT.